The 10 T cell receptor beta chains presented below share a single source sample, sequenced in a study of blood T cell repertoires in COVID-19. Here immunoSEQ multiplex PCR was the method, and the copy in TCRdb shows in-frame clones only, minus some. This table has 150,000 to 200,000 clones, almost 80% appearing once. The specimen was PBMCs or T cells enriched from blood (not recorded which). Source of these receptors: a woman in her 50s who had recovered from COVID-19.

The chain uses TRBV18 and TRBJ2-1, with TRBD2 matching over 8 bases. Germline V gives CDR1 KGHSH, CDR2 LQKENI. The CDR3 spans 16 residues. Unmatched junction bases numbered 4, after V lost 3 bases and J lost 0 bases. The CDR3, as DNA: TGTGCCAGCTCACCTACTAGCGGCAGCTCCTACAATGAGCAGTTCTTC. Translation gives CASSPTSGSSYNEQFF. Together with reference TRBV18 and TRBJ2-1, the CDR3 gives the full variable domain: NAGVMQNPRHLVRRRGQEARLRCSPMKGHSHVYWYRQLPEEGLKFMVYLQKENIIDESGMPKERFSAEFPKEGPSILRIQQVVRGDSAAYFCASSPTSGSSYNEQFFGPGTRLTVL.

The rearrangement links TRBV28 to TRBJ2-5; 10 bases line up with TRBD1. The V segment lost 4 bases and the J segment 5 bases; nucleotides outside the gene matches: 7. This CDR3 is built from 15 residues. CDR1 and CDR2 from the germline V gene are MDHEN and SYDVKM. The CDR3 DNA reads TGTGCCAGCAGTTCTCCGACAGGGGGCGCGGAGACCCAGTACTTC. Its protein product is CASSSPTGGAETQYF.

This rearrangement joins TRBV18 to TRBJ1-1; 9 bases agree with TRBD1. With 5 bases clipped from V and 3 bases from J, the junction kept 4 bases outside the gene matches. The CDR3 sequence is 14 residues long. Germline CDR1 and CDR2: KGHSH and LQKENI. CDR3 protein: CASSKRTGDTEAFF. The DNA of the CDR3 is TGTGCCAGCTCAAAAAGGACAGGGGACACTGAAGCTTTCTTT.

This CDR3 reads CASSFFGSTDTQYF. The CDR3 DNA is TGTGCCAGCAGCTTTTTCGGGAGCACAGATACGCAGTATTTT. J is TRBJ2-3 and V is TRBV5-4, with D uncertain. The CDR3 is 14 residues long. Looked up from germline, CDR1 is SGHNT and CDR2 is YYREEE (reference sequence). V lost 2 bases, J lost 0 bases, and 7 bases lay in between.

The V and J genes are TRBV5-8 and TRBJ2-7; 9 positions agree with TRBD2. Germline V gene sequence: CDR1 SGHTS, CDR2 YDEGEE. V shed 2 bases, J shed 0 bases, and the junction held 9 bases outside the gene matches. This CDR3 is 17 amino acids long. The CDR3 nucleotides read TGTGCCAGCAGCTTCGATGAAAGTAGCGGGAGCTCCTACGAGCAGTACTTC. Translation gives CASSFDESSGSSYEQYF.

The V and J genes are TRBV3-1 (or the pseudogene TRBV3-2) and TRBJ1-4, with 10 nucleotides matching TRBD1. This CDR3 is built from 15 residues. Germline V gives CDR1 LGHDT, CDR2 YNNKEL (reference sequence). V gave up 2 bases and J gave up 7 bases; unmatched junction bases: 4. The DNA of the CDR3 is TGTGCCAGCAGCCAAAAGGGACAGGGGAGTGAAAAACTGTTTTTT. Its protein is CASSQKGQGSEKLFF.

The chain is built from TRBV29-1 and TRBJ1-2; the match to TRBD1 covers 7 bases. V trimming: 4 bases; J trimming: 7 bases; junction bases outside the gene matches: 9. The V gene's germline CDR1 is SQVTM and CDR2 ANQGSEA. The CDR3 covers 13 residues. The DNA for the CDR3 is TGCAGCGTTGCCTCCGACAGGGCCGGTGGCTACACCTTC. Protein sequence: CSVASDRAGGYTF.

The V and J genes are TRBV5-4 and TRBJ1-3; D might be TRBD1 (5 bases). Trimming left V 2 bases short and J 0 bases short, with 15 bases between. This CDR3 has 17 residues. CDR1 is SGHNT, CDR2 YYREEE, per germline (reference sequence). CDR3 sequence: CASSLAPTGGSGNTIYF. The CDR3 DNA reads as TGTGCCAGCAGCTTAGCCCCCACCGGGGGCTCTGGAAACACCATATATTTT.

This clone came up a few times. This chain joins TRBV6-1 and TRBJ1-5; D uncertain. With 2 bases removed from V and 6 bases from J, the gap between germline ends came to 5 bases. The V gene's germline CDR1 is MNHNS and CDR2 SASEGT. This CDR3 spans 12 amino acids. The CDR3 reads CASSEPGQPQHF. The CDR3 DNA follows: TGTGCCAGCAGTGAACCGGGTCAGCCCCAGCATTTT.

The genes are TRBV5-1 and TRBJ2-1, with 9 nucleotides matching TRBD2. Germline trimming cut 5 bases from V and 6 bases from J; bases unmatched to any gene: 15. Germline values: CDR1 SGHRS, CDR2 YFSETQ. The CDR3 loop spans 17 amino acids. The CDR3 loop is CASRGRPGSGSFNEQFF. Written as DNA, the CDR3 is TGCGCCAGCAGGGGGAGACCAGGTAGCGGGAGTTTCAATGAGCAGTTCTTC.